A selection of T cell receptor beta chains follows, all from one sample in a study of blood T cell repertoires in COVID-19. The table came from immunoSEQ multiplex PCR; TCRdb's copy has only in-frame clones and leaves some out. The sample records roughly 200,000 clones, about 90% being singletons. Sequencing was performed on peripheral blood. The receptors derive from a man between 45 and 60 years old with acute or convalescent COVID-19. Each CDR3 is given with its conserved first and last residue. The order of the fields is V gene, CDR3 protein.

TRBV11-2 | CASSLNLARGGYNEQFF
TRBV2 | CASGVGAMYYQQYF
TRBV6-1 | CASSEYRGDQPQHF
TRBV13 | CASSLGLAGPTNEQFF
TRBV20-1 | CSAALAGGEFF
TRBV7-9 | CASLGGGTYNEQFF
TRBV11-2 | CASSLTRQPSQETQYF
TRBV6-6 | CASSYSASPREQFF
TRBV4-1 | CASSQSTSGTQGTQYF
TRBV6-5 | CASTGQSGDQPQHF
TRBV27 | CASSLLGQTNTGELFF
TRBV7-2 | CASSSGLGAQETQYF
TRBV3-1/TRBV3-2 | CASSRIRADTEAFF
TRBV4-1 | CASSQDFLAGESSGETQYF
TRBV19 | CASRGQGKAGELFF
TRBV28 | CASSLLNYGYTF
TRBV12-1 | CASSWVDWILTGELFF
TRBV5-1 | CASSPQTGKAYEQYF
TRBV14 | CASSLRTARVYF
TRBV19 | CASSRTGEAYGYTF
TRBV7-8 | CASSLGRADSGNTIYF
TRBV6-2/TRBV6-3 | CASSYKGSGGASDTQYF
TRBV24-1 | CATSRGGQGNTEAFF
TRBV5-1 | CASSHSNGGNVNGYTF
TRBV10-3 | CAISVGQAYEQYF
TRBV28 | CASKDRGRTGELFF
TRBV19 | CASSIDRFYGYTF
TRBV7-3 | CASSPRTSGGREQFF
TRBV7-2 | CASSLGTGGTYEQYF
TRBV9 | CASSLPGTGYDEQFF
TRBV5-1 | CASSPGGYSGGAGTDTQYF
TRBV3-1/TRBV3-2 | CASSSLIYSYNEQFF
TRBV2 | CASSYQLQGYEQYF
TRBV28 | CASGGSNQPQHF
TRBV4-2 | CASSQDYRQGIDGYTF
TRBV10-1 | CASSEAGGQETQYF
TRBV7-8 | CASSPRWGLGASEQYF
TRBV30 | CAWSVLGPETQYF
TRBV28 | CASRPGQASYGYTF
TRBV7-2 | CASSSLTGFRGKNEQFF
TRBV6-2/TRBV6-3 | CASSSRQALNEKLFF
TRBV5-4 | CASSPWDRANTGELFF
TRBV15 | CATSRDRDRGGELFF
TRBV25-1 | CASSESRGRTETQYF
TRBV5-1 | CASSLLEGYNEQFF
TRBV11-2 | CASSWGDEQFF
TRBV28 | CASSTRTGAGLSYTF
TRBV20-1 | CSASWRGGATDTQYF
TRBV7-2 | CASSILAGGLGEQFF
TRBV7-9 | CASSLRLYNEQFF
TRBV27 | CASSYFSPINYNEQFF
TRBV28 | CASSTPASRYEQYF
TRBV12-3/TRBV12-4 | CASSLSGQPQHF
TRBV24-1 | CATSDLFSSYTF
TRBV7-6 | CASSEQGAATSGRAGSNEQFF